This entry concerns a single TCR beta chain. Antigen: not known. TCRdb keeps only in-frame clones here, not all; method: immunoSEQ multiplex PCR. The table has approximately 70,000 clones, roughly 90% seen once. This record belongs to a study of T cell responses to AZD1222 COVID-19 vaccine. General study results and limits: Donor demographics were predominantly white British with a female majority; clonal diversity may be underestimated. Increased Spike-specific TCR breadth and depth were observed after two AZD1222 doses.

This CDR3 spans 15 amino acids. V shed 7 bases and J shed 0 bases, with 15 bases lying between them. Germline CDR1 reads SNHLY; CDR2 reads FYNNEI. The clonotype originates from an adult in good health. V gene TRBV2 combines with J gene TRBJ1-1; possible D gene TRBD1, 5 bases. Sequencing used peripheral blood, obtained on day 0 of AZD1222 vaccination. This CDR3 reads CASKAGQVMNTEAFF. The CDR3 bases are TGTGCCAGCAAAGCAGGGCAAGTGATGAACACTGAAGCTTTCTTT.